These 27 T cell receptor beta chains were all obtained from the same sample, sequenced in a study of blood T cell repertoires in COVID-19. Sequenced by immunoSEQ multiplex PCR; TCRdb stores in-frame clones only, minus some. This table has under 200,000 clones, around 80% appearing once. The sequenced sample was peripheral blood. The source of these receptors is a woman in her sixties with acute or convalescent COVID-19.

The chain has TRBV19 and TRBJ1-5, with 9 nucleotides matching TRBD1. The germline V gene encodes CDR1 LNHDA and CDR2 SQIVND (reference sequence). Germline trimming cut 4 bases from V and 5 bases from J; bases unmatched to any gene: 6. CDR3 length: 15 amino acids. CDR3 coding DNA: TGTGCCAGTAGTACTCCGGGACAGGGATATCAGCCCCAGCATTTT. Amino acids: CASSTPGQGYQPQHF.

The chain couples TRBV5-1 to TRBJ2-5, with 9 bases matching TRBD1. There are 15 residues in the CDR3. Germline CDR1 and CDR2: SGHRS and YFSETQ. The trim removed 3 bases at V and 4 bases at J, leaving 7 bases unmatched. Written as DNA, the CDR3 is TGCGCCAGCAGCTCGGGACAGGGATGGGGAGAGACCCAGTACTTC. It translates to CASSSGQGWGETQYF.

This clone was seen more than once but under ten times. V is TRBV11-3 and J is TRBJ2-3; 14 nucleotides align to TRBD2. The CDR3 contains 16 residues. CDR1 and CDR2 (germline): SGHNT, YENEEA. With V trimmed by 4 bases and J by 5 bases, 5 bases remained unmatched. The CDR3 spells CASSSTSGGVGDTQYF. The CDR3 nucleotides are TGTGCCAGCAGCTCGACTAGCGGGGGGGTCGGAGATACGCAGTATTTT.

CDR3 coding DNA: TGTGCCAGCAGCCCGCAGCAAGCGGCTAATGAAAAACTGTTTTTT. Its protein product is CASSPQQAANEKLFF. This sequence joins TRBV7-2 and TRBJ1-4, with D unclear. Trimming removed 5 bases at V and 3 bases at J, with 13 bases between. The CDR3 sequence is 15 residues long. CDR1 SGHTA and CDR2 FQGNSA come from the germline V gene.

The rearrangement uses TRBV18 and TRBJ1-1, with D possibly being TRBD1 (5 bases). The V and J ends lost 2 bases and 0 bases respectively, with 10 bases between them. The CDR3 consists of 15 residues. CDR1 is KGHSH and CDR2 is LQKENI in the germline V gene. In DNA, the CDR3 is TGTGCCAGCTCACCATCGACAGCCTTGAACACTGAAGCTTTCTTT. Translation: CASSPSTALNTEAFF.

The chain is built from TRBV9 and TRBJ2-1, with a possible D match to TRBD1 (5 bases). The CDR3 runs to 13 residues. Germline assignment: CDR1 SGDLS and CDR2 YYNGEE. V dropped 4 bases and J dropped 3 bases, with 8 bases sitting between them. CDR3 bases: TGTGCCAGCAGCACGACAGACTACAATGAGCAGTTCTTC. Protein sequence: CASSTTDYNEQFF.

This clone appeared a few times. J is TRBJ1-4 and V is TRBV28; a weak D match, TRBD1 (6 bases). The V gene's germline CDR1 is MDHEN and CDR2 SYDVKM. Between the trimmed V and J ends, which lost 1 base and 7 bases, there was a span of 13 bases. CDR3 size: 15 residues. The chain's CDR3 is CASSLSGGAGEKLFF. The CDR3 nucleotides are TGTGCCAGCAGTTTATCGGGGGGCGCCGGTGAAAAACTGTTTTTT.

This chain uses TRBV4-3 with TRBJ1-2; D call uncertain. Deletions cut 0 bases from V and 4 bases from J, with 15 bases between. Germline lookup yields CDR1 LGHNA and CDR2 YSLEER. The CDR3 sequence is 16 residues long. For the CDR3, the DNA is TGCGCCAGCAGCCAAGATCTGGGTGGAGCGGTCTATGGCTACACCTTC. Its protein product is CASSQDLGGAVYGYTF.

This clone turned up a few times. The CDR3 spells CASSYSYQGASPLHF. DNA of the CDR3: TGTGCCAGCAGTTACTCGTACCAGGGTGCGTCACCCCTCCACTTT. This chain links TRBV6-2 or TRBV6-3 with TRBJ1-6, with D perhaps matching TRBD1 (5 bases). Germline CDR1 and CDR2: MNHEY and SVGEGT. This CDR3 has 15 residues. V was shortened by 0 bases and J by 10 bases, with 13 bases between the two germline ends.

A single count supports this clone. V and J are TRBV6-5 and TRBJ1-2; D is undetermined. Germline loops: CDR1 MNHEY, CDR2 SVGAGI. This CDR3 comprises 12 residues. Trimming shortened V by 5 bases and J by 8 bases, and 12 bases separated the two germline ends. The CDR3 sequence is CASSISLRGYTF. The CDR3 DNA follows: TGTGCCAGCAGTATAAGTTTACGGGGCTACACCTTC.

The rearrangement uses TRBV10-3 and TRBJ2-3; 9 bases are shared with TRBD2. The CDR3 has 17 residues. Per the germline V gene, CDR1 is ENHRY and CDR2 is SYGVKD. The junction had 17 bases not matched to a gene; V was cut back by 7 bases and J by 6 bases. This CDR3 is CAIMNPYGGGAMDTQYF. DNA for the CDR3: TGTGCCATCATGAACCCTTACGGCGGGGGGGCGATGGATACGCAGTATTTT.

The count of this clone is one. J is TRBJ2-3 and V is TRBV4-3; 9 bases line up with TRBD2. CDR1 and CDR2 from the germline V gene are LGHNA and YSLEER. There are 14 residues in the CDR3. V gave up 3 bases and J gave up 8 bases; unmatched junction bases: 6. For the CDR3, the DNA is TGCGCCAGCAGCCAGAGTTTAGCGGGGGTTACGCAGTATTTT. This encodes CASSQSLAGVTQYF.

This clone has a handful of counts. J is TRBJ1-3 and V is TRBV6-2 or TRBV6-3; D uncertain. The CDR3 runs 13 residues. V shed 3 bases and J shed 7 bases, with 10 bases lying between them. From germline, CDR1 is MNHEY and CDR2 SVGEGT. CDR3 amino acids: CASSYSTENTIYF. The CDR3 DNA reads as TGTGCCAGCAGTTATTCGACTGAGAACACCATATATTTT.

V and J are TRBV6-1 and TRBJ1-2; no reliable D call. CDR1 is MNHNS, CDR2 SASEGT, per germline. V was clipped by 2 bases and J by 3 bases, with 10 bases between them. The CDR3 loop spans 14 amino acids. The CDR3 DNA reads as TGTGCCAGCAGTGAACAAGGGAGGGACTATGGCTACACCTTC. Translating it yields CASSEQGRDYGYTF.

The chain joins TRBV14 to TRBJ1-6, with D perhaps matching TRBD1 (5 bases). Trimming took off 0 bases at V and 6 bases at J, with 18 bases between the two ends. This CDR3 is built from 18 residues. Per germline, CDR1 SGHDN and CDR2 FVKESK. The CDR3 loop reads CASSQEGGGSRGNSPLHF. CDR3 in DNA: TGTGCCAGCAGCCAAGAAGGCGGGGGAAGTAGGGGTAATTCACCCCTCCACTTT.

V is TRBV5-6 and J is TRBJ2-1; D is possibly TRBD2 (5 bases). The germline V gene has CDR1 SGHDT and CDR2 YYEEEE. This CDR3 is 17 amino acids long. V lost 3 bases and J 0 bases, leaving 16 bases between the germline ends. The CDR3 loop is CASSWGLLATSYNEQFF. The CDR3 DNA follows: TGTGCCAGCAGCTGGGGTCTATTAGCGACCTCCTACAATGAGCAGTTCTTC.

The chain is built from TRBV5-6 and TRBJ1-2; 8 positions match TRBD1. Per germline, CDR1 SGHDT and CDR2 YYEEEE. The CDR3 extends over 15 amino acids. With 3 bases clipped from V and 3 bases from J, the junction kept 7 bases outside the gene matches. The DNA of the CDR3 is TGTGCCAGCAGCTCGTCGACAGGGGTCGACTATGGCTACACCTTC. The encoded protein is CASSSSTGVDYGYTF.

The chain links TRBV5-1 to TRBJ1-1; D not certain. V lost 0 bases and J 0 bases, leaving 6 bases between the germline ends. The CDR3 covers 14 residues. Germline V CDR1 and CDR2: SGHRS, YFSETQ. The CDR3 DNA is TGCGCCAGCAGCTTGGTTACAGTGAACACTGAAGCTTTCTTT. Translation: CASSLVTVNTEAFF. Using reference TRBV5-1 and TRBJ1-1 for the parts outside the CDR3, the full variable domain is KAGVTQTPRYLIKTRGQQVTLSCSPISGHRSVSWYQQTPGQGLQFLFEYFSETQRNKGNFPGRFSGRQFSNSRSEMNVSTLELGDSALYLCASSLVTVNTEAFFGQGTRLTVV.

This sequence joins TRBV4-1 and TRBJ1-1; TRBD1 aligns across 7 bases. Germline V gene sequence: CDR1 MGHRA, CDR2 YSYEKL. The J segment lost 5 bases and the V segment lost 1 base, leaving 13 bases of the junction unmatched. The CDR3 extends over 17 amino acids. The CDR3 DNA follows: TGCGCCAGCAGCCAAGGAGGGGGCAGGGCAAAACGGACTGAAGCTTTCTTT. This translates into CASSQGGGRAKRTEAFF.

CDR3 loop: CASRAGVSNEQFF. Written as DNA, the CDR3 is TGTGCCAGCAGAGCGGGGGTGAGCAATGAGCAGTTCTTC. This chain links TRBV12-3 or TRBV12-4 with TRBJ2-1; 8 positions match TRBD2. Trimming removed 6 bases from V and 6 bases from J; junction bases left unmatched: 4. The CDR3 is made up of 13 amino acids.

In this sample, this clone turned up a few times. The rearrangement links TRBV5-1 to TRBJ1-1; D unresolved. Deletions cut 1 base from V and 1 base from J, with 14 bases between. Germline V gene lookup returns CDR1 SGHRS and CDR2 YFSETQ. The CDR3 contains 16 residues. The CDR3 sequence is CASSLRYAGRNTEAFF. The CDR3 DNA reads as TGCGCCAGCAGCTTGAGGTACGCAGGTCGGAACACTGAAGCTTTCTTT.

This rearrangement joins TRBV19 to TRBJ2-3, with TRBD2 matching 11 bases. Germline V CDR1 and CDR2: LNHDA, SQIVND (reference sequence). With V trimmed by 3 bases and J by 5 bases, 4 bases remained unmatched. The CDR3 is 15 amino acids. CDR3 region: CASSIGLAGGDTQYF. The CDR3 DNA sequence: TGTGCCAGTAGTATTGGGCTAGCGGGGGGAGATACGCAGTATTTT.

The chain is built from TRBV5-4 and TRBJ2-3; the match to TRBD2 covers 7 bases. The CDR3 runs 16 residues. The V gene's germline CDR1 is SGHNT and CDR2 YYREEE (reference sequence). The J segment lost 2 bases and the V segment lost 0 bases, leaving 6 bases of the junction unmatched. This CDR3 reads CASSLGGGGLTDTQYF. CDR3 nucleotides: TGTGCCAGCAGCTTGGGCGGGGGAGGCCTCACAGATACGCAGTATTTT.

The chain recombines TRBV6-6 with TRBJ2-2; possible D gene TRBD1, 6 bases. Trimming shortened V by 5 bases and J by 7 bases, and 14 bases separated the two germline ends. The CDR3 length is 14 residues. The germline gives CDR1 MNHNY, CDR2 SVGAGI (reference sequence). CDR3 residues: CASSPAGQSGELFF. The CDR3 DNA reads as TGTGCCAGCAGTCCAGCCGGACAGAGCGGGGAGCTGTTTTTT.

This sequence joins TRBV7-2 and TRBJ1-4, with D possibly matching TRBD1 (5 bases). The CDR3 spans 15 residues. Germline CDR1 and CDR2: SGHTA and FQGNSA. Trimming left V 3 bases short and J 2 bases short, with 10 bases between. The DNA for the CDR3 is TGTGCCAGCAGCTTCTCGACAGTCACTAATGAAAAACTGTTTTTT. Translated: CASSFSTVTNEKLFF.

The rearrangement joins TRBV5-6 to TRBJ1-1; D perhaps matches TRBD1 (6 bases). V lost 0 bases to trimming and J lost 6 bases, with 15 bases between them. This CDR3 contains 15 residues. CDR1 is SGHDT and CDR2 is YYEEEE in the germline V gene. The CDR3 reads CASSLAGRGWSEAFF. Here the CDR3 DNA reads TGTGCCAGCAGCTTGGCCGGCAGGGGATGGTCTGAAGCTTTCTTT.

This clone was seen a single time. The chain employs TRBV14 and TRBJ2-2; the D gene is possibly TRBD1 (5 bases). Germline V gene sequence: CDR1 SGHDN, CDR2 FVKESK. CDR3 length: 17 residues. The ends were cut back, 1 base at V and 3 bases at J, with 15 bases in the middle. The CDR3, as DNA: TGTGCCAGCAGCCAAGGAACCAGGGCCTCGGACACCGGGGAGCTGTTTTTT. This encodes CASSQGTRASDTGELFF. Filled out from reference TRBV14 and TRBJ2-2, the complete variable domain reads EAGVTQFPSHSVIEKGQTVTLRCDPISGHDNLYWYRRVMGKEIKFLLHFVKESKQDESGMPNNRFLAERTGGTYSTLKVQPAELEDSGVYFCASSQGTRASDTGELFFGEGSRLTVL.